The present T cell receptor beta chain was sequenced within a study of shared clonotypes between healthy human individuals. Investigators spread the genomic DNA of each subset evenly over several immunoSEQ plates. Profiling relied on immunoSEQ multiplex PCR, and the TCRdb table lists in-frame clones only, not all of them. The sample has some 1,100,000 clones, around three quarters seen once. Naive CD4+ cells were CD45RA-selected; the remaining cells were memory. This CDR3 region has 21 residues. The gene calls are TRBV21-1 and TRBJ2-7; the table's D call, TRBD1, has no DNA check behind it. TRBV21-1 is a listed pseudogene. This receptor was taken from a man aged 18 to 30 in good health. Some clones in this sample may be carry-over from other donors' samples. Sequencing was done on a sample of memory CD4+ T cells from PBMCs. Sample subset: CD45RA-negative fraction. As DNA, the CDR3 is TGTGCCAGCACCTCGGTTACAGGGACAGGGGGCAAAACTAAGACCCGCCGCGAGCAGTACTTC. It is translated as CASTSVTGTGGKTKTRREQYF.